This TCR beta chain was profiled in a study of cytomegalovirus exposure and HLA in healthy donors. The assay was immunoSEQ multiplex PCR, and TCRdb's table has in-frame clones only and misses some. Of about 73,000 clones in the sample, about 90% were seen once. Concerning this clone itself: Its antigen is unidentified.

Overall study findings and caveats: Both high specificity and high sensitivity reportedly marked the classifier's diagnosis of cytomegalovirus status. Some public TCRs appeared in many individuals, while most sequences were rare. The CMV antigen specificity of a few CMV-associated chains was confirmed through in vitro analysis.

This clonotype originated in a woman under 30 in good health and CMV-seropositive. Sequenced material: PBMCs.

CDR3 sequence (DNA): TGTGCCAGCAGCGCCGACAGCTACAATGAGCAGTTCTTC. This gives the protein CASSADSYNEQFF. The rearrangement uses TRBV9 and TRBJ2-1; maybe TRBD1 (5 bases). V gave up 3 bases and J gave up 3 bases, with 7 bases separating them. The CDR3 loop spans 13 amino acids. From germline, CDR1 is SGDLS and CDR2 YYNGEE.